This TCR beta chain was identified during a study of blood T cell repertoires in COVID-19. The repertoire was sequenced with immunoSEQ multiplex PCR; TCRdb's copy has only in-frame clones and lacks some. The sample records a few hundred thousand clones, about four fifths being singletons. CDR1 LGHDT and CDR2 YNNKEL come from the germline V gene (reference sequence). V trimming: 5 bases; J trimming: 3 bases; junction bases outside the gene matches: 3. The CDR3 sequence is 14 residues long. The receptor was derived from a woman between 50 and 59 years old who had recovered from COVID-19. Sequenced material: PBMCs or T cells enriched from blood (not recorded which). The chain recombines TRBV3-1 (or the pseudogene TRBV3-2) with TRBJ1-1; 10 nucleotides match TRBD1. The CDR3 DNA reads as TGTGCCAGCAGCTTGACAGGGGGCTACACTGAAGCTTTCTTT. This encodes CASSLTGGYTEAFF.